This paragraph covers one TCR beta chain sequence. Trimming took off 4 bases at V and 8 bases at J, with 8 bases between the two ends. This CDR3 contains 12 residues. Source study methods: Estimation of nucleated cell counts relied on the amplification of reference gene primers. TCRdb keeps only in-frame clones here, not all; method: immunoSEQ multiplex PCR. V and J calls and clone size are those listed in that table; D and trimming were worked out from the DNA. The table lists over 200,000 clones, roughly 87% of them singletons, with under 2% in the top ten. This entry belongs to a study of blood T cell repertoires in COVID-19. Study at large: The analysed material was cDNA or gDNA that came from T cells, B-cell-depleted T cells, or PBMCs.

The rearrangement uses TRBV12-3 or TRBV12-4 and TRBJ1-4; unclear D gene. Sequenced: peripheral blood. The source of this sequence is a man between 40 and 49 years old with active or convalescent COVID-19. In DNA, the CDR3 is TGTGCCAGCAGTTCAGGATTCGAAAAACTGTTTTTT. Residues: CASSSGFEKLFF.